This TCR beta chain came from a study of T cells after posttransplantation cyclophosphamide (dated by TCRdb to about 2016). At the level of the whole study: Using TRB sequencing, the study followed how the T cell repertoire rebuilt after myeloablative bone marrow transplantation with posttransplantation cyclophosphamide given as GVHD prophylaxis. Antigen receptor sequencing covered samples from some 35 PTCy-treated patients and about 17 of their related bone marrow donors. TRB sequencing was performed on blood from all 35 or so PTCy patients with 1-year posttransplant specimens. TRB sequencing was also done on up to about 3 additional blood samples from 2 to 5.2 years after transplant in 3 patients, and on pretransplant blood from 4 patients. TRA and TRB clonality were tightly correlated in several samples, so subsequent TCR analyses focused on TRB only. Public TRB sequences were searched against a database of over 3,500 sequences associated with responses to pathogens, tumor antigens, self-antigens and alloantigens. Overall results and qualifications from the work: The TRB repertoires of T cells infiltrating skin or the GI tract showed only limited overlap with the TRB repertoires found in blood. Donor-recipient similarity was low at 1-2 months but rose over the first year, and later blood repertoires were often dominated by donor CD8+ memory clones. Across over 40 patients, TRB clonality was highly associated with recipient CMV seropositivity and CMV reactivation, and diversity in PTCy patients was similar to diversity in CNI/methotrexate controls.

Related bone marrow donors provided peripheral blood samples on the day of marrow donation. Mononuclear cells from peripheral blood and bone marrow were separated by Ficoll-Hypaque density centrifugation and then cryopreserved. This clone appeared many times. Its antigen specificity is not known. Base qualities are not recorded, but no much larger clone differs from it by a single base. The CDR3 holds 15 amino acids from the cysteine to the phenylalanine. The CDR3 DNA has 45 bases and is translated from base 1. The junction carries 18 bases between V and J, which are trimmed by 9 bases and 0 bases respectively. From the germline V gene, CDR1 is SNHLY and CDR2 is FYNNEI. Genomic DNA was the input for TRB sequencing, which was run either with the immunoSEQ assay at survey resolution or with the hsTCRB kit. Per the original workflow: The immunoSEQ software handled initial read processing, and the LymphoSeq R package was used for repertoire analyses. Clonality was computed as 1 minus normalized Shannon entropy; Gini coefficient was also calculated for each TRB dataset. Phenotypes of unsorted samples were inferred by mapping TRB sequences from sorted subsets of the recipient or donor onto unsorted samples of the same recipient. TCRdb carries this immuneACCESS record with in-frame sequences only. Its versions omit some clonotypes, under half of them owing to an unresolved V gene in the studies checked, with the rest unexplained. The V and J calls and clone size are taken from that table; D and trimming were inferred from the DNA. This sample contains 30,000 to 45,000 clones, none of which is a singleton. Clones ranked in the top ten supply approximately 1.2% of the sample.

This chain is built from TRBV2 and TRBJ2-7, and the D gene may be TRBD2, 6 bases matching. Sequencing input: PBMCs. This TCR derives from a girl aged 10 to 17 in good health, CMV-negative, and a related stem cell transplant donor. The CDR3 region: CASHPGRRDSYEQYF. The DNA sequence is as follows: TGTGCCAGTCACCCCGGGAGAAGGGACTCCTACGAGCAGTACTTC.